The rows below give T cell receptor beta chains drawn from one sample of a study of CD8 T cells in Susac syndrome. From the immunoSEQ multiplex PCR reads, TCRdb called clonotypes with MiXCR, one entry per CDR3 protein. The sample has around 190,000 distinct CDR3 sequences, 85% to 95% seen once; the top ten hold 0.12%. The sequenced material came from CD4+ T cells from PBMCs. The receptor set was obtained from a human donor with Susac syndrome. The CDR3 runs from the conserved cysteine through the conserved F or W. A D gene is named only where the DNA matches it firmly. Part of the rows lack a size; the others show once, few, many or a class for expanded clones.

-	TRBV15	12	TRBJ1-2	-	CATSSGWDGYTF	TGTGCCACCAGCAGCGGGTGGGATGGCTACACCTTC
-	TRBV20-1	11	TRBJ2-1	-	CSADSYNEQFF	TGCAGTGCGGACAGTTACAATGAGCAGTTCTTC
-	TRBV29-1	13	TRBJ1-2	TRBD1	CSVGLAGQGARHF	TGCAGCGTTGGTTTAGCCGGACAGGGGGCGCGCCACTTC
once	TRBV14	13	TRBJ2-1	-	CASSPPDYNEQFF	TGTGCCAGCAGCCCTCCTGATTACAATGAGCAGTTCTTC
-	TRBV2	15	TRBJ2-3	-	CASRMLDVLTDTQYF	TGTGCCAGCAGAATGCTCGACGTACTCACAGATACGCAGTATTTT
-	TRBV10-3	13	TRBJ2-3	-	CATGTASTDTQYF	TGTGCCACGGGGACCGCTAGCACAGATACGCAGTATTTT
-	TRBV7-9	12	TRBJ1-5	-	CASSLDLAPEHF	TGTGCCAGCAGCTTAGATCTGGCCCCCGAGCATTTT
-	TRBV6-5	14	TRBJ2-2	-	CASRPPATVGELFF	TGTGCCAGCAGACCACCCGCTACAGTCGGGGAGCTGTTTTTT
-	TRBV24-1	14	TRBJ2-3	TRBD1	CATQGTGSPDTQYF	TGTGCCACCCAAGGGACAGGCAGCCCAGATACGCAGTATTTT
-	TRBV12-3/TRBV12-4	9	TRBJ1-1	-	CASSFAAFF	TGTGCCAGCAGTTTCGCAGCTTTCTTT
-	TRBV30	15	TRBJ2-7	TRBD1	CAWNNRDRATYEQYF	TGTGCCTGGAACAACCGGGACAGGGCTACCTACGAGCAGTACTTC
-	TRBV25-1	14	TRBJ2-2	-	CASSEVLRTGELFF	TGTGCCAGCAGTGAGGTGCTGAGGACCGGGGAGCTGTTTTTT
-	TRBV5-8	11	TRBJ1-1	-	CASSLTAEAFF	TGTGCCAGCAGCTTGACGGCGGAAGCTTTCTTT